This record concerns one TCR beta chain sequence. Its antigen remains unidentified. The input lacks base qualities; no much larger clone sits a single base away. According to the study, the label for this sample's treatment or condition signals: roughly ten-day PBMC culture with coronavirus spike peptide pools or control peptides (ViraFEST assay). The study used the ViraFEST assay, which expanded antigen-specific T cells with peptide pools and then identified expanded clonotypes by TCR sequencing. The convalescent patients' positive SARS-CoV-2 PCR tests fell between March and December 2020, which was before the Alpha, Beta and Delta variants emerged in the United States. Each well held 2.2 million or so PBMCs cultured in IMDM containing approximately 5.3% human AB serum and approximately 9.6 IU/ml IL-2, with 8.5 to 10 ug/ml peptide pools added. On days 3 and 7, half of the culture medium was replaced with fresh IL-2-containing medium. After ten to eleven days of culture, CD4+ T cells were isolated by negative selection using the EasySep CD4+ T cell isolation kit. Ficoll-Paque Plus gradient centrifugation was used to isolate PBMCs from whole blood, and the isolated PBMCs were then either used fresh or cryopreserved at -140C. Triplicate wells were generally used for each culture condition.

The CDR3 contains 15 residues, cysteine and phenylalanine counted. Only the CDR3 portion is preserved as DNA: 45 bases, with reading frame beginning at the first base. CDR1 and CDR2 are read off the germline V gene (reference sequence) as LNHDA and SQIVND. V is cut by 5 bases and J by 2 bases, and the space between the germline ends is 14 bases. Library generation was performed with PCR. TCR sequencing of DNA from cultured CD4+ T cells used the Oncomine TCR Beta short-read assay at the Johns Hopkins FTIC core. The QIAamp micro DNA kit was used to extract genomic DNA from the cultured CD4+ T cells. Oncomine TCR Beta libraries from cultured CD4+ T cells were pooled with unique dual indexes and sequenced on an Illumina iSeq 100. Under the source paper's analysis protocol: Non-productive sequences were removed, and CDR3s not starting with C, not ending with F or W, or shorter than 7 amino acids were discarded. Antigen-specific clonotypes were identified using the MANAFEST web application through comparison of peptide-stimulated wells with reference and other culture wells. To be called positive, a clone needed an FDR below 0.05, an odds ratio above 5, and a productive frequency above 0.1% in at least two of three replicate wells. A clonotype counted as cross-reactive if it showed significant expansion both in the SARS-CoV-2 spike wells and in at least one common cold coronavirus spike condition. Levenshtein distances (stringdist) and unrooted phylogenetic trees (ape) in R version 3.6.1 were used to assess CDR3 homology. Through fastp at Q25 and MiXCR, TCRdb rebuilt clones from the public reads, retaining in-frame beta chains. Every distinct CDR3 protein forms one entry, paired with its most common genes and DNA. These V and J calls derive from TCRdb rather than the authors' analysis. The sample records more than 10,000 distinct CDR3 sequences, about half of which are singletons. Jointly, the top ten make up over 6.5% of the sample.

This specimen comes from a study of vaccination and CD4 T cells after COVID-19 (dated by TCRdb to between 2020 and 2023). With respect to the entire study: Convalescent patients had a positive SARS-CoV-2 result on nasal swab PCR, and of these patients, nine had mild disease and one had severe disease. As controls, cultures received a CEFX viral epitope pool (the positive control), an HIV-1 Nef peptide pool (the negative control), or no peptide at all. Post-vaccine blood samples were obtained a median of around 67 days after the second vaccine dose, with a range of about 14 to 241 days. Six males and four females were included in the convalescent cohort, with two Hispanic individuals, seven Caucasians, two Asians and one multiracial person represented. Post-COVID blood samples from convalescent patients were collected a median of approximately 93 days after diagnosis, with a range of 35 to 161 days. Each participant got two doses of either the Pfizer-BioNTech BNT162b2 vaccine (n=8) or the Moderna mRNA-1273 vaccine (n=2). In 10 COVID-19 convalescent patients and 4 infection-naive healthy vaccine recipients, the spike-specific CD4+ TCR repertoire before mRNA vaccination was compared with the repertoire after mRNA vaccination. For stimulating the cultures, overlapping spike peptide pools were used, derived from SARS-CoV-2 as well as from the common cold coronaviruses HCoV-NL63, HCoV-OC43 and HCoV-229E. What the study reported, not specific to this receptor: Among convalescent patients, a median about 90% of the SARS-CoV-2-reactive clones seen after vaccination appeared only after vaccination, which suggests priming specific to the vaccine. The study included relatively few convalescent patients and did not analyze early timepoints after natural infection. Although the median number of SARS-CoV-2-reactive clonotypes went up from fewer than 25 after infection to around 40 after vaccination, the increase was not significant. Nearly all vaccine-specific clones in convalescent patients (304 of 307) were mono-reactive for SARS-CoV-2 spike rather than cross-reactive with common cold coronaviruses.

The sequencing sample was made of CD4+ T cells from blood, cultured in vitro. The chain joins TRBV19 to TRBJ2-3; TRBD2 is possibly the D segment (5 matching bases). This TCR was recovered from a human donor who had recovered from COVID-19. DNA sequence: TGTGCCAGTAGTCCCAGCGGAACTTACACAGATACGCAGTATTTT. Translated, this gives CASSPSGTYTDTQYF.